The sequence of this T cell receptor beta chain was determined in a study of early T cells in non-severe SARS-CoV-2 infection. Using its own MiXCR run on the 5' RACE reads, TCRdb lists one record per CDR3 protein. The sample consists of 85,000 to 100,000 distinct CDR3 sequences, more than 9.5% of them appearing once. A few counts support this clonotype. V was cut by 3 bases and J by 4 bases, with 17 bases left in between. Germline CDR1 reads SGHDT; CDR2 reads YYEEEE. This CDR3 has 15 residues. This clonotype was obtained from an adult who was a healthcare worker with PCR-confirmed SARS-CoV-2 infection or an uninfected control (not recorded which). V gene TRBV5-6 combines with J gene TRBJ2-7, with D perhaps given as TRBD1 or TRBD2 (5 bases each). The source was whole blood, collected at baseline. CDR3 in DNA: TGTGCCAGCAGCTCCACCGGGACCGCCGAATACGAGCAGTACTTC. Amino acids: CASSSTGTAEYEQYF. Drawing the rest from reference TRBV5-6 and TRBJ2-7, the complete variable domain is DAGVTQSPTHLIKTRGQQVTLRCSPKSGHDTVSWYQQALGQGPQFIFQYYEEEERQRGNFPDRFSGHQFPNYSSELNVNALLLGDSALYLCASSSTGTAEYEQYFGPGTRLTVT.